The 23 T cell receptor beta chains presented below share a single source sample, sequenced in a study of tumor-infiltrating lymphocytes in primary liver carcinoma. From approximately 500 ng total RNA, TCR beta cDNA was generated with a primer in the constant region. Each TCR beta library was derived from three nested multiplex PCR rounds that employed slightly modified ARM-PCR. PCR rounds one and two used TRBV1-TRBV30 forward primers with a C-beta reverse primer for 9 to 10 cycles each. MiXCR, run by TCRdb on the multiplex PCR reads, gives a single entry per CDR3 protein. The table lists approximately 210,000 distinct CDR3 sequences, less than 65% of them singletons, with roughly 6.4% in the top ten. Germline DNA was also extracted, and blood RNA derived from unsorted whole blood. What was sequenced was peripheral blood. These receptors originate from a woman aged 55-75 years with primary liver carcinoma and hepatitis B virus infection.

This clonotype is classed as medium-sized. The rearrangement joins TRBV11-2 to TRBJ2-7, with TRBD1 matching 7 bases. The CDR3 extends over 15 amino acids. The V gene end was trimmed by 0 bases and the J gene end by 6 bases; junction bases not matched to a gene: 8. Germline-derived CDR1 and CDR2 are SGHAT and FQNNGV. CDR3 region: CASSLDLQGDGEQYF. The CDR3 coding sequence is TGTGCCAGCAGCTTAGATTTGCAGGGGGATGGCGAGCAGTACTTC.

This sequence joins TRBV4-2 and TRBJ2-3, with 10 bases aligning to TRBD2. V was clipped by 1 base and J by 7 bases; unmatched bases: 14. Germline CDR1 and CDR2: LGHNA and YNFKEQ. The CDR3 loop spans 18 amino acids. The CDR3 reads CASSQVEGGSGGTYTQYF. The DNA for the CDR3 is TGTGCCAGCAGCCAAGTTGAGGGTGGTAGCGGGGGGACATATACGCAGTATTTT.

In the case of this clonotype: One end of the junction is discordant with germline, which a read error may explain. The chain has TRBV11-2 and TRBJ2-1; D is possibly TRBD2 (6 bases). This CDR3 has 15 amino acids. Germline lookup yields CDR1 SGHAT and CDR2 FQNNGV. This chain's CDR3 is CASSSLAGTCNEQFF. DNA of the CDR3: TGTGCGAGCAGCTCACTAGCCGGTACCTGCAATGAGCAGTTCTTC.

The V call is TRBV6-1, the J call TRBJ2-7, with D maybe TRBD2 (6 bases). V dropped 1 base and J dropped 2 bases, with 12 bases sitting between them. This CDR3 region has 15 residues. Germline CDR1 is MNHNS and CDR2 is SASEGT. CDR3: CASSEGASETYEQYF. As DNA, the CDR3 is TGTGCCAGCAGTGAAGGAGCTAGCGAAACCTACGAGCAGTACTTC.

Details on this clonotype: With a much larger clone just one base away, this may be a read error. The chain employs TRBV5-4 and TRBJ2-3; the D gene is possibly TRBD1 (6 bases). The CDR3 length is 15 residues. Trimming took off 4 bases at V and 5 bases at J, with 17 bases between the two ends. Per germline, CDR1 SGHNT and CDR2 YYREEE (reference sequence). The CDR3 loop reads CASSQGTAGIDTQYF. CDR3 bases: TGTGCCAGCAGCCAGGGGACGGCCGGCATAGATACGCAGTATTTT.

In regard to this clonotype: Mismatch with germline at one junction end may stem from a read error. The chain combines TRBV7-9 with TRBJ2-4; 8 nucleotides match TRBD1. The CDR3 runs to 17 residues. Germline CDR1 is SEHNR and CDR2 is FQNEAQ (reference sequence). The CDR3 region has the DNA TGTGCCAGCAGCTTATCATGGCAGGGGGCAACCAAAGACATTCAGTACTTC. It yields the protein CASSLSWQGATKDIQYF.

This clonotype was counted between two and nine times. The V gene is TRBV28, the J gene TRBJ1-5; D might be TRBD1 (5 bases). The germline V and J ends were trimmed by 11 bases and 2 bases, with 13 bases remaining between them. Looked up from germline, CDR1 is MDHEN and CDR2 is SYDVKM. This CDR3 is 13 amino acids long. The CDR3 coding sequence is TGTGCCGGGGCCCAGGGTGGCAATCAGCCCCAGCATTTT. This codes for CAGAQGGNQPQHF.

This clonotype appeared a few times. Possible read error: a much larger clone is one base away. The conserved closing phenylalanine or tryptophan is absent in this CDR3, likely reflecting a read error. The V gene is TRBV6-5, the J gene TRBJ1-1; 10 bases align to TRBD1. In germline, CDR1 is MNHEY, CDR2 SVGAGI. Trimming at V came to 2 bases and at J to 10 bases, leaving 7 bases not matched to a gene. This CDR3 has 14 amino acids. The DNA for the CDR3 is TGTGCCAGCAGTTACGGGACAGGGGACCTGAGAGCTTTCTCT. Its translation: CASSYGTGDLRAFS.

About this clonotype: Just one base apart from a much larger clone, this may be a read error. The CDR3 coding sequence is TGTGCCAGCATCACGGGTTCAGTGAGCCGTGAGCAGTTCTTC. It encodes CASITGSVSREQFF. The chain is built from TRBV6-2 or TRBV6-3 and TRBJ2-1, with unresolved D. CDR1 is MNHEY, CDR2 SVGEGT, per germline. The CDR3 loop spans 14 amino acids. Deletions cut 7 bases from V and 9 bases from J, with 19 bases between.

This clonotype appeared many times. The DNA for the CDR3 is TGTGCCAGCAGCCCCGGACTAGCGGGGGCCTACAATGAGCAGTTCTTC. As protein: CASSPGLAGAYNEQFF. The V and J genes are TRBV5-4 and TRBJ2-1, with 13 bases lining up with TRBD2. The CDR3 has 16 amino acids. V was pared by 4 bases and J by 2 bases, with 3 bases of the junction left unmatched. Germline assignment: CDR1 SGHNT and CDR2 YYREEE (reference sequence).

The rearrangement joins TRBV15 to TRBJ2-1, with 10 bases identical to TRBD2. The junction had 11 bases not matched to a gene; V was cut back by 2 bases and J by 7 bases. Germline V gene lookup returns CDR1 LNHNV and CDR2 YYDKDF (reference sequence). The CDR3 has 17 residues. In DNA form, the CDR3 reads TGTGCCACCAGCAGACTCCGAGGACTAGCGGTAACTAATGAGCAGTTCTTC. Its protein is CATSRLRGLAVTNEQFF.

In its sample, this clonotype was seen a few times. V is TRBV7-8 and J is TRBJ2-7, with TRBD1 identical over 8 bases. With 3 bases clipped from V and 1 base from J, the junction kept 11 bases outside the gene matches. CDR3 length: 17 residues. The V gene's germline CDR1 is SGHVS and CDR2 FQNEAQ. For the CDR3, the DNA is TGTGCCAGCAGCTTCTCCTTTTTAGGACAGGGTTCCTACGAGCAGTACTTC. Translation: CASSFSFLGQGSYEQYF.

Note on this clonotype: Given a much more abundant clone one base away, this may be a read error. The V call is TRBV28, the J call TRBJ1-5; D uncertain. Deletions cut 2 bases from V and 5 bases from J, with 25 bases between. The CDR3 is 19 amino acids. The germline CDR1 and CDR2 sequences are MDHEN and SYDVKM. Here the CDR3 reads CASSLRLMSGTVSYQPQHF. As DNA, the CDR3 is TGTGCCAGCAGTTTACGGCTAATGTCGGGCACGGTGAGCTATCAGCCCCAGCATTTT. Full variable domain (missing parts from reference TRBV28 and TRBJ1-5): DVKVTQSSRYLVKRTGEKVFLECVQDMDHENMFWYRQDPGLGLRLIYFSYDVKMKEKGDIPEGYSVSREKKERFSLILESASTNQTSMYLCASSLRLMSGTVSYQPQHFGDGTRLSIL.

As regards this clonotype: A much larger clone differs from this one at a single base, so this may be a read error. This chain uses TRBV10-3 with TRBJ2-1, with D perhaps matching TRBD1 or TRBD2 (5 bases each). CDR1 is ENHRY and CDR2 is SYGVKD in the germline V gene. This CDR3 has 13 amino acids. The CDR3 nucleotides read TGTGCCATCTCAGGGAGCTCCTACAATGAGCAGTTGTTC. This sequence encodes CAISGSSYNEQLF.

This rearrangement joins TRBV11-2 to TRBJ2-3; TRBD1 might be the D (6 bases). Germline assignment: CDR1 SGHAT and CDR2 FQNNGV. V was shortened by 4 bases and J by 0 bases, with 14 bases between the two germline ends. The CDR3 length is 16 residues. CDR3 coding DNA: TGTGCCAGCAGCTCAACTAGGGGGTCTAGCACAGATACGCAGTATTTT. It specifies CASSSTRGSSTDTQYF.

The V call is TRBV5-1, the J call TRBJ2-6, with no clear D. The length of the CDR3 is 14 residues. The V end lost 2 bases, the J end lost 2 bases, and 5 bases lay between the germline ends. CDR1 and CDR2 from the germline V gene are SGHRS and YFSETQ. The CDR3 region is CASSLSAGANVLTF. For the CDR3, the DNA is TGCGCCAGCAGCTTATCCGCTGGGGCCAACGTCCTGACTTTC.

CDR3 residues: CASSQLGQGLRNEQFF. In nucleotides, the CDR3 is TGCGCCAGCAGCCAATTGGGACAGGGTCTTCGCAATGAGCAGTTCTTC. The rearrangement joins TRBV4-1 to TRBJ2-1, with 9 bases fitting TRBD1. V trimming: 2 bases; J trimming: 6 bases; junction bases outside the gene matches: 8. This CDR3 has 16 residues. From germline, CDR1 is MGHRA and CDR2 YSYEKL.

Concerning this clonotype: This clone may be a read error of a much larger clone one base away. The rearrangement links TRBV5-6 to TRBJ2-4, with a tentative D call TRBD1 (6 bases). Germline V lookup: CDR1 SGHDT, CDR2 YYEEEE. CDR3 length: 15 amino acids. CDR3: CVSSREGVAKNIQYF. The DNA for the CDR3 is TGTGTCAGCAGCCGAGAGGGGGTTGCCAAAAACATTCAGTACTTC. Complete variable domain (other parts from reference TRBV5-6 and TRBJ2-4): DAGVTQSPTHLIKTRGQQVTLRCSPKSGHDTVSWYQQALGQGPQFIFQYYEEEERQRGNFPDRFSGHQFPNYSSELNVNALLLGDSALYLCVSSREGVAKNIQYFGAGTRLSVL.

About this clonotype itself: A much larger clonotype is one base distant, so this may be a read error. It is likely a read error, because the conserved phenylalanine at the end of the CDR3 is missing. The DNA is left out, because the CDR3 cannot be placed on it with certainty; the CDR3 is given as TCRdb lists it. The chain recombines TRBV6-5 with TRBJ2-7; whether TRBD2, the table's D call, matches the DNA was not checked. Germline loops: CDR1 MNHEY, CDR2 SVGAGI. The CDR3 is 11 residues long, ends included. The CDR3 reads CASTSQDKRPC.

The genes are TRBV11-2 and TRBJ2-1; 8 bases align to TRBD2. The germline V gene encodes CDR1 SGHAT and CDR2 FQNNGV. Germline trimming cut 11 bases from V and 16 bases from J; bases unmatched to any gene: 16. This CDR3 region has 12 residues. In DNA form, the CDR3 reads TGTGCCGGCAACTTATACGGGCTAGCGGGCTTCTTC. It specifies CAGNLYGLAGFF.

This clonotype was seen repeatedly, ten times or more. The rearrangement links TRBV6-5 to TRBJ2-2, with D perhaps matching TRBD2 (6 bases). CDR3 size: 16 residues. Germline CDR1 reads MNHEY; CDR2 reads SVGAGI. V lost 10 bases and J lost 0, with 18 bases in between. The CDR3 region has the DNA TGTGCCACCCGACCGGGACTCCAAACGAACACCGGGGAGCTGTTTTTT. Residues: CATRPGLQTNTGELFF.

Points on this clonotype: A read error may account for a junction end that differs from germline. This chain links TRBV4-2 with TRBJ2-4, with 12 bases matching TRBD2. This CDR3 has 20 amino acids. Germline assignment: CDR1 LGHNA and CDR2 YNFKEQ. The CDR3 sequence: CASRQESPSGRVGPGNIQYF. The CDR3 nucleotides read TGTGCCAGTAGGCAAGAGTCCCCTAGCGGGAGGGTAGGGCCAGGAAACATACAGTACTTC.

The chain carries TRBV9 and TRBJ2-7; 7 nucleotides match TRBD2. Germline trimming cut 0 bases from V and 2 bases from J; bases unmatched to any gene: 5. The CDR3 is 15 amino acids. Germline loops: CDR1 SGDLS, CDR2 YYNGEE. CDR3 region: CASSVGSGKTYEQYF. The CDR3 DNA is TGTGCCAGCAGCGTAGGGAGCGGGAAGACCTACGAGCAGTACTTC. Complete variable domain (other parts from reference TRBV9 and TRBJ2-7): DSGVTQTPKHLITATGQRVTLRCSPRSGDLSVYWYQQSLDQGLQFLIQYYNGEERAKGNILERFSAQQFPDLHSELNLSSLELGDSALYFCASSVGSGKTYEQYFGPGTRLTVT.